This T cell receptor beta chain is from a study of tumor-infiltrating lymphocytes in oesophageal squamous cell carcinoma. From germline, CDR1 is SGHTA and CDR2 FQGTGA. The CDR3 contains 13 residues. TCRdb reprocessed the PCR reads via MiXCR and lists one record per CDR3 protein. Of 13,000 or so distinct CDR3 sequences in the sample, about 60% were seen once. The clonotype comes from a female donor with esophageal squamous cell carcinoma. The genes are TRBV7-3 and TRBJ2-3; D unclear. The end of the DNA fits TRBJ2-5 better, so the J call may be wrong. The sequenced sample was esophageal tumor tissue. Here the CDR3 DNA reads TGTGCCAGCAGCTTACCGAGGCAAGAGACCCAGTACTTC. Amino acid sequence: CASSLPRQETQYF.